The text below deals with one T cell receptor beta chain. This clonotype was counted at least ten times. Its antigen has not been determined. Qualities for individual bases were not recorded, and no much larger clone is one base off. CDR1 and CDR2, looked up from the germline V gene (reference sequence), are LNHDA and SQIVND. Between the V and J ends, shortened by 5 bases and 4 bases respectively, the junction contains 15 bases. From the cysteine up to the phenylalanine, the CDR3 has a length of 16 residues. Just the 48-base CDR3 DNA is kept, in frame starting at base 1. Starting from 400 to 450 ng RNA, TCR libraries were constructed with the Immunoverse kit using molecular barcoded adaptors that cover the alpha/delta and beta/gamma chains. The same RNA used for transcriptome sequencing was used for TCR library preparation. Sequencing of TCR libraries was carried out on an Illumina HiSeq 4000 with 2 x 150 cycles. From the authors' description of their analysis: Using MiXCR, which included quality filtering and error correction, TCR reads were aligned to human V, D, J and C references and then assembled into CDR3 clonotypes. The tcR package in R was used to analyze clonotype counts and gene usage diversity. Raw mapping reads were checked after the RNA-seq reads had been mapped by STAR aligner version 2.5.3a onto the human GRCh37 genome. To test the effect of sequencing depth on detected clonotypes, IR-seq fastq files were randomly downsampled using Seqtk 1.3. Through fastp at Q25 and MiXCR, TCRdb rebuilt clones from the public reads, retaining in-frame beta chains. Rows matching on CDR3 protein sequence are summarized as one entry with the most common DNA and genes. TCRdb, not the authors, supplied the V and J calls. This sample holds 60,000 or so distinct CDR3 sequences; roughly a fifth were observed only once. The top ten hold about a tenth of the sample.

This sample was included in a study of read filtering for tumor transcriptome and immune sequencing (dated by TCRdb to about 2020). Study-level background: The cohort had roughly 17 male and more than 11 female patients with a mean age of roughly 66 years, ranging from roughly 45 to 85. After DNase treatment, whole-transcriptome libraries were prepared using the TruSeq RNA Access Library Prep Kit. By revised international staging, eight or nine patients were R-ISS I, under 20 were R-ISS II and 6 or 7 were R-ISS III. TCR-region mapped reads per sample ranged from about 3.5 to 10.27 million with IR-seq versus only roughly 85 to 1273 with RNA-seq. One main goal was a read-filtering strategy for immune repertoire data, in particular deciding whether clonotypes backed by only one read should be removed. Using the same bone marrow samples, the study ran both targeted immune repertoire sequencing and bulk whole-transcriptome sequencing and then compared the TCR repertoires from each method.

Each patient had bone marrow sampled at the time of active disease. Ficoll-Hypaque density gradient centrifugation was used to isolate the bone marrow mononuclear cells. Myeloma plasma cells were removed and CD138-negative cells were obtained by negative selection following labeling with CD138 magnetic microbeads on a MACS separator. Flow cytometry on an Attune NxT with CD138 antibodies was used to check the purity of the isolated cells. Total RNA was extracted with TRIzol reagent and quantified with a NanoDrop spectrophotometer. Paired RNA-seq and IR-seq were performed on each patient's CD138-negative bone marrow sample. What the authors observed across the whole study: The sorted CD138-negative fraction was a mixed bone marrow immune population, not purified T cells. Compared with RNA-seq, IR-seq captured clonotypes at much greater depth and more reliably, and a smaller IR-seq throughput was enough to identify most of the shared clonotypes. Single-read clonotypes made up about 82% of clonotypes but roughly 3.2% of total reads in IR-seq, and 70% to 75% of clonotypes and 35% to 50% of reads in RNA-seq. The correlation between IR-seq and RNA-seq shared clonotype proportions was increased by removal of single-read clonotypes.

The sequence joins TRBV19 to TRBJ2-6; the D gene is unclear. This receptor was taken from a donor over 35 with multiple myeloma. Sequenced sample: a population of CD138-negative cells sorted from bone marrow. Explained via the paper, the cell subset or site label denotes: bone marrow mononuclear cells depleted of CD138+ plasma/myeloma cells by negative magnetic selection. The DNA sequence is given as TGTGCCAGTAGTCCTCGTCAGGAAGCAGGGGCCAACGTCCTGACTTTC. This yields the protein CASSPRQEAGANVLTF.